Following are 30 T cell receptor beta chains from one sample sequenced in a study of OX40 agonist ivuxolimab in advanced cancers. Data came from immunoSEQ multiplex PCR; TCRdb stores just in-frame clones and leaves some out. The sample records about 75,000 clones, roughly nine tenths being singletons. The sample here was CD4+ or CD8+ T cells sorted from blood, taken in a trial of the OX40 agonist ivuxolimab. The receptors stem from an adult with an advanced solid tumor such as melanoma, head and neck, liver or kidney cancer.

The gene calls are TRBV5-1 and TRBJ2-3, with unresolved D. V lost 3 bases and J lost 0, with 14 bases in between. There are 16 residues in the CDR3. Germline CDR1 reads SGHRS; CDR2 reads YFSETQ. The CDR3 loop is CASSSTVSPSTDTQYF. The CDR3 DNA follows: TGCGCCAGCAGCTCAACGGTGTCTCCTAGCACAGATACGCAGTATTTT.

This chain connects TRBV28 to TRBJ2-5; 7 nucleotides agree with TRBD2. V dropped 8 bases and J dropped 5; count of bases not matched to a gene: 8. This CDR3 is built from 13 residues. Looked up from germline, CDR1 is MDHEN and CDR2 is SYDVKM. Written as DNA, the CDR3 is TGTGCCAGCTCAAGCGGGGTTATCGAGACCCAGTACTTC. Amino acid sequence: CASSSGVIETQYF. The full variable domain, completed using reference TRBV28 and TRBJ2-5, is DVKVTQSSRYLVKRTGEKVFLECVQDMDHENMFWYRQDPGLGLRLIYFSYDVKMKEKGDIPEGYSVSREKKERFSLILESASTNQTSMYLCASSSGVIETQYFGPGTRLLVL.

The V gene is TRBV9, the J gene TRBJ2-3, with D perhaps matching TRBD2 (5 bases). CDR1 and CDR2 (germline): SGDLS, YYNGEE. V lost 7 bases to trimming and J lost 2 bases, with 23 bases between them. This CDR3 is built from 17 residues. The CDR3 loop reads CASQPTWVGETTDTQYF. As DNA, the CDR3 is TGTGCCAGCCAGCCAACATGGGTCGGGGAAACCACAGATACGCAGTATTTT.

The chain couples TRBV5-1 to TRBJ2-7, with a tentative D call TRBD1 (5 bases). The CDR3 loop spans 14 amino acids. Germline assignment: CDR1 SGHRS and CDR2 YFSETQ. V gave up 1 base and J gave up 4 bases, with 12 bases separating them. The CDR3, as DNA: TGCGCCAGCAGCTTGAGACCTGGGGCATACGAGCAGTACTTC. It specifies CASSLRPGAYEQYF. Together with reference TRBV5-1 and TRBJ2-7, the CDR3 gives the full variable domain: KAGVTQTPRYLIKTRGQQVTLSCSPISGHRSVSWYQQTPGQGLQFLFEYFSETQRNKGNFPGRFSGRQFSNSRSEMNVSTLELGDSALYLCASSLRPGAYEQYFGPGTRLTVT.

The chain has TRBV9 and TRBJ2-2; D is possibly TRBD1 (5 bases). Germline assignment: CDR1 SGDLS and CDR2 YYNGEE. This CDR3 has 15 residues. The V and J ends lost 0 bases and 5 bases respectively, with 11 bases between them. In nucleotides, the CDR3 is TGTGCCAGCAGCGTAGAAGGGGCCGTGACCGGGGAGCTGTTTTTT. Amino acids: CASSVEGAVTGELFF. Looking up the rest from reference TRBV9 and TRBJ2-2 gives the full variable domain: DSGVTQTPKHLITATGQRVTLRCSPRSGDLSVYWYQQSLDQGLQFLIQYYNGEERAKGNILERFSAQQFPDLHSELNLSSLELGDSALYFCASSVEGAVTGELFFGEGSRLTVL.

The CDR3 sequence: CASNDINYGYTF. In nucleotides, the CDR3 is TGTGCCAGTAATGACATCAACTATGGCTACACCTTC. The rearrangement uses TRBV19 and TRBJ1-2, with unresolved D. The CDR3 has 12 amino acids. Trimming left V 7 bases short and J 2 bases short, with 8 bases between. CDR1 is LNHDA, CDR2 SQIVND, per germline (reference sequence).

The gene calls are TRBV7-2 and TRBJ1-3; D unclear. CDR3 length: 14 residues. CDR1 is SGHTA and CDR2 is FQGNSA in the germline V gene. Trimming took 2 bases from V and 2 from J, leaving 7 bases between them. Here the CDR3 DNA reads TGTGCCAGCAGCTTATTACGCACTGGAAACACCATATATTTT. Amino acids: CASSLLRTGNTIYF.

The gene calls are TRBV7-9 and TRBJ2-1; TRBD1 agrees at 8 bases. V lost 1 base, J lost 6 bases, and 5 bases stayed unmatched. Germline V gives CDR1 SEHNR, CDR2 FQNEAQ (reference sequence). The CDR3 has 15 residues. The DNA for the CDR3 is TGTGCCAGCAGCTTAGAACAGGGGGGTTTCAATGAGCAGTTCTTC. This encodes CASSLEQGGFNEQFF.

The rearrangement uses TRBV28 and TRBJ1-5; 8 bases line up with TRBD1. V was clipped by 5 bases and J by 6 bases; unmatched bases: 6. Germline CDR1 MDHEN, CDR2 SYDVKM. The CDR3 length is 14 residues. The CDR3 sequence: CASSQGQGVQPQHF. Written as DNA, the CDR3 is TGTGCCAGCAGTCAAGGACAGGGAGTTCAGCCCCAGCATTTT.

The J gene is TRBJ2-7, the V gene TRBV7-8; D is undetermined. The germline V gene has CDR1 SGHVS and CDR2 FQNEAQ. V was cut by 1 base and J by 4 bases, with 8 bases left in between. CDR3 length: 13 amino acids. The CDR3 protein is CASSLVGGYEQYF. CDR3 bases: TGTGCCAGCAGCTTAGTGGGCGGTTACGAGCAGTACTTC. Combining the CDR3 with reference TRBV7-8 and TRBJ2-7 gives the whole variable domain GAGVSQSPRYKVAKRGQDVALRCDPISGHVSLFWYQQALGQGPEFLTYFQNEAQLDKSGLPSDRFFAERPEGSVSTLKIQRTQQEDSAVYLCASSLVGGYEQYFGPGTRLTVT.

This chain joins TRBV29-1 and TRBJ1-3; 7 bases map to TRBD1. After removal of 3 bases from V and 0 bases from J, the junction contained 8 bases not matched to a gene. Germline CDR1 SQVTM, CDR2 ANQGSEA. The CDR3 runs 16 residues. The CDR3 DNA reads TGCAGCGTTGAGGATGGACAGGTCCTCTCTGGAAACACCATATATTTT. It translates to CSVEDGQVLSGNTIYF.

The chain combines TRBV7-2 with TRBJ1-1; 7 bases are a match to TRBD1. CDR3 length equals 13 residues. Trimming at V came to 3 bases and at J to 12 bases, leaving 10 bases not matched to a gene. Germline CDR1 reads SGHTA; CDR2 reads FQGNSA. CDR3 sequence reads: CASSFGQDVRSFF. The CDR3 DNA reads as TGTGCCAGCAGCTTTGGACAGGACGTTCGATCTTTCTTT.

The gene calls are TRBV13 and TRBJ2-7, with 8 nucleotides matching TRBD2. Germline lookup yields CDR1 PRHDT and CDR2 FYEKMQ (reference sequence). Unmatched junction bases numbered 3, after V lost 9 bases and J lost 2 bases. The CDR3 is 12 amino acids. DNA for the CDR3: TGTGCCAGTAGCGGGATGACCTACGAGCAGTACTTC. This sequence encodes CASSGMTYEQYF.

The gene calls are TRBV27 and TRBJ2-5, with 8 bases lining up with TRBD1. This CDR3 region has 17 residues. The germline V gene has CDR1 MNHEY and CDR2 SMNVEV (reference sequence). Trimming cost V 0 bases and J 2 bases; bases outside gene matches: 8. The CDR3 region is CASSLSPAGTGQETQYF. CDR3 DNA sequence: TGTGCCAGCAGTTTATCGCCAGCCGGGACAGGACAAGAGACCCAGTACTTC.

V is TRBV29-1 and J is TRBJ2-1; D may correspond to TRBD1 or TRBD2 (6 bases each). This CDR3 has 14 amino acids. Trimming stripped 7 bases from V and 9 bases from J, with 22 bases between. CDR1 SQVTM and CDR2 ANQGSEA come from the germline V gene. For the CDR3, the DNA is TGCAGCGGGGGCCGGGCCACCAAGGGGGGTGAGCAGTTCTTC. Its translation: CSGGRATKGGEQFF.

The CDR3 sequence: CASSFQGDTDTQYF. The CDR3 DNA reads as TGCGCCAGCAGCTTTCAGGGGGACACAGATACGCAGTATTTT. The chain carries TRBV5-1 and TRBJ2-3; 7 bases fit TRBD1. Trimming removed 2 bases from V and 2 bases from J; junction bases left unmatched: 2. The CDR3 covers 14 residues. Germline V gene sequence: CDR1 SGHRS, CDR2 YFSETQ.

The rearrangement joins TRBV19 to TRBJ1-1; D possibly corresponds to TRBD1 (6 bases). The germline V and J ends were trimmed by 3 bases and 4 bases, with 12 bases remaining between them. The CDR3 totals 14 residues. CDR1 is LNHDA, CDR2 SQIVND, per germline (reference sequence). This chain's CDR3 is CASSIQGGGTEAFF. CDR3 coding DNA: TGTGCCAGTAGTATTCAAGGGGGTGGCACTGAAGCTTTCTTT.

The CDR3, as DNA: TGCAGCGCAGACAGGGCCACAGATACGCAGTATTTT. Amino acid sequence: CSADRATDTQYF. The chain links TRBV29-1 to TRBJ2-3; 7 nucleotides align to TRBD1. The CDR3 sequence is 12 residues long. Germline loops: CDR1 SQVTM, CDR2 ANQGSEA. Losses at the gene ends were 7 bases for V and 2 bases for J; bases not matched to a gene: 3.

The rearrangement joins TRBV2 to TRBJ1-6, with 7 bases identical to TRBD1. J lost 2 bases, V lost 5 bases, and 9 bases had no gene match. The germline gives CDR1 SNHLY, CDR2 FYNNEI. This CDR3 has 17 residues. Here the CDR3 reads CASSLSRGGTYNSPLHF. The CDR3 DNA reads as TGTGCCAGCAGTTTAAGCAGGGGGGGAACCTATAATTCACCCCTCCACTTT.

The chain employs TRBV6-5 and TRBJ1-2, with no clear D. CDR1 MNHEY and CDR2 SVGAGI come from the germline V gene. The V gene lost 4 bases and the J gene lost 6 bases, with 15 bases spanning the gap. The CDR3 has 14 amino acids. The chain's CDR3 is CASSSWVARNGYTF. CDR3 in DNA: TGTGCCAGCAGTTCTTGGGTGGCCCGCAATGGCTACACCTTC.

This clone was counted a few times. The CDR3 here is CASSPLRDTGELFF. The CDR3 DNA follows: TGTGCCAGCTCACCACTAAGGGACACCGGGGAGCTGTTTTTT. The rearrangement uses TRBV18 and TRBJ2-2; no clear D gene. Per the germline V gene, CDR1 is KGHSH and CDR2 is LQKENI. V lost 1 base, J lost 3 bases, and 6 bases lay in between. The CDR3 consists of 14 residues.

The gene calls are TRBV5-1 and TRBJ1-1, with 7 bases matching TRBD1. Germline lookup yields CDR1 SGHRS and CDR2 YFSETQ. There are 14 residues in the CDR3. The V and J ends lost 0 bases and 5 bases, in that order; junction bases with no gene match: 4. The CDR3 loop is CASSLDRGGTEAFF. The CDR3, as DNA: TGCGCCAGCAGCTTGGACAGGGGAGGAACTGAAGCTTTCTTT.

The V call is TRBV5-1, the J call TRBJ2-7; the D gene is possibly TRBD2 (7 bases). Germline V gene lookup returns CDR1 SGHRS and CDR2 YFSETQ. The CDR3 is made up of 16 amino acids. V was pared by 1 base and J by 2 bases, with 16 bases between. The CDR3 loop reads CASSLPLGGATYEQYF. The CDR3 DNA sequence: TGCGCCAGCAGCTTGCCTCTAGGGGGGGCGACCTACGAGCAGTACTTC.

The V gene is TRBV4-1, the J gene TRBJ2-3; D is undetermined. This CDR3 is built from 13 residues. With 1 base removed from V and 5 bases from J, the gap between germline ends came to 7 bases. CDR1 is MGHRA, CDR2 YSYEKL, per germline. The CDR3 is CASSQGPGDTQYF. CDR3 bases: TGCGCCAGCAGCCAAGGTCCGGGAGATACGCAGTATTTT.

The rearrangement joins TRBV10-1 to TRBJ2-5; 9 bases map to TRBD2. Germline CDR1 reads WNHNN; CDR2 reads SYGVQD (reference sequence). Trimming at V came to 4 bases and at J to 5 bases, leaving 11 bases not matched to a gene. The CDR3 has 16 residues. CDR3 region: CASSARLAGFRETQYF. CDR3 in DNA: TGCGCCAGCAGTGCCCGCCTAGCGGGATTTCGGGAGACCCAGTACTTC.

The chain is built from TRBV7-2 and TRBJ2-2; no firm D call. The V gene's germline CDR1 is SGHTA and CDR2 FQGNSA. The CDR3 has 15 amino acids. The V end lost 3 bases, the J end lost 1 base, and 9 bases lay between the germline ends. CDR3 DNA: TGTGCCAGCAGCTTGAGGCAGTTGAACACCGGGGAGCTGTTTTTT. This translates into CASSLRQLNTGELFF. The entire variable domain, with the rest obtained from reference TRBV7-2 and TRBJ2-2, is as follows: GAGVSQSPSNKVTEKGKDVELRCDPISGHTALYWYRQSLGQGLEFLIYFQGNSAPDKSGLPSDRFSAERTGGSVSTLTIQRTQQEDSAVYLCASSLRQLNTGELFFGEGSRLTVL.

V and J are TRBV19 and TRBJ2-5, with 9 bases identical to TRBD1. Germline lookup yields CDR1 LNHDA and CDR2 SQIVND (reference sequence). The CDR3 loop spans 15 amino acids. J lost 1 base, V lost 3 bases, and 3 bases had no gene match. CDR3 coding DNA: TGTGCCAGTAGTATCGGGACAGGGTCCCAAGAGACCCAGTACTTC. This sequence encodes CASSIGTGSQETQYF.

V and J are TRBV6-6 and TRBJ2-7; 8 bases are shared with TRBD1. CDR3 length: 13 amino acids. The J segment lost 3 bases and the V segment lost 7 bases, leaving 5 bases of the junction unmatched. CDR1 MNHNY and CDR2 SVGAGI come from the germline V gene (reference sequence). The CDR3 loop is CASTTGGHYEQYF. The CDR3 DNA reads TGTGCCAGCACCACAGGGGGTCACTACGAGCAGTACTTC.

The chain uses TRBV5-6 and TRBJ2-2; a possible D gene is TRBD2 (5 bases). This CDR3 has 16 residues. Germline V gene sequence: CDR1 SGHDT, CDR2 YYEEEE. V lost 0 bases and J lost 0, with 9 bases in between. The CDR3 protein is CASSLGVAPNTGELFF. In DNA form, the CDR3 reads TGTGCCAGCAGCTTGGGGGTAGCGCCGAACACCGGGGAGCTGTTTTTT.

This chain uses TRBV10-3 with TRBJ2-3; D is perhaps TRBD1 (6 bases). V shed 3 bases and J shed 3 bases, with 13 bases lying between them. Germline V gene sequence: CDR1 ENHRY, CDR2 SYGVKD. The CDR3 length is 15 residues. CDR3 protein: CAISDHRERTDTQYF. The CDR3 DNA is TGTGCCATCAGTGACCACAGGGAGAGGACAGATACGCAGTATTTT.